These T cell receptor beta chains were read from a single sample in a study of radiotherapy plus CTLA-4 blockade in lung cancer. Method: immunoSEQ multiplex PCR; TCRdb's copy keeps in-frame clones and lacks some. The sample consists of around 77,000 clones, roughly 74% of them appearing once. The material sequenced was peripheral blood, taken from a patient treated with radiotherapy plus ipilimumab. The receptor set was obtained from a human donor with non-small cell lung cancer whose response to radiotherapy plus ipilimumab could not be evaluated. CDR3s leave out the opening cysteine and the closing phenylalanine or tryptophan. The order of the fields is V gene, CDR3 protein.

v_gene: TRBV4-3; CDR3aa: ASSQIPGQGYEQY
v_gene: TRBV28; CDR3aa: ASPPRGLAGGFTDTQY
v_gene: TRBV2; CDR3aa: ASSRWTGGEDQPQH
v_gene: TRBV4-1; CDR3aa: ASSQVGGYPGELF
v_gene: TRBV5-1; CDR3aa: ASRDGGGTAAYEQY
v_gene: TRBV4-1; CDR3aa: ASSRGLATEQF
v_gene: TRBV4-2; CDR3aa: ASSQAGQYQETQY
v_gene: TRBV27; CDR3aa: ASRIRSSVYGYT
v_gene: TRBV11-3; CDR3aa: ASSSRTTSYEQY
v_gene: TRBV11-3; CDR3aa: ASSPGLAGNNEQF
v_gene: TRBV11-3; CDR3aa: ASSFDSGRPGELF
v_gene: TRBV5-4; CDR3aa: ASSFGTPSSYGQY
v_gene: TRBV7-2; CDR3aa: ASSSRESGNQPQH
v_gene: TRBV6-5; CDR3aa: ASSKGDSIYNEQF
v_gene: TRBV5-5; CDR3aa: ASSFADLSYGYT
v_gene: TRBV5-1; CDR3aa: ASSLDGLAESYEQY
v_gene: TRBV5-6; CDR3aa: ASSLRETQY
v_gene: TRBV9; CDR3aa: ASSVDDSVRDTQY
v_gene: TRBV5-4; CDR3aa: ASSPTGGYGNTIY
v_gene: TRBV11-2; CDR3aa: ASSLRPLVRQGANEQY
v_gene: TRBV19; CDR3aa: ASTTTGFGTEAF
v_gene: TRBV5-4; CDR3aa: ASSLAGGMSEQY
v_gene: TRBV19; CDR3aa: ASSQEGVTQY
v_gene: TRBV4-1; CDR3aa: ASSQADRASYEQY
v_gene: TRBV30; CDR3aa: AWKGLAGETSTDTQY
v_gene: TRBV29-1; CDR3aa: SVEQADTQY
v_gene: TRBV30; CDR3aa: AWKQRFEAF
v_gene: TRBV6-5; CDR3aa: ASSFPQVHTEAF
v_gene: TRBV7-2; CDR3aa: ASSLAGGYSYNEQF
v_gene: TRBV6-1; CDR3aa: ASSVGQGRPGELF
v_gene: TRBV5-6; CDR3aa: ASSLAGDLNTEAF
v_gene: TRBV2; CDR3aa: ASSVGLAEETQY
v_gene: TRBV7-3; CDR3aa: ASSFRAGGAGANVLT
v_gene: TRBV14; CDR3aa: ASSQPGRGYASGGYT
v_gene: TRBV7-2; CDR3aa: ASSPGLFDNEQF
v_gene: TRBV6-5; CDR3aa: ASSSAGGGNEQF
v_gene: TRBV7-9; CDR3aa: ASSLGVTGFVGELF
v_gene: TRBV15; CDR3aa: ATSRGAGTGGTDTQY
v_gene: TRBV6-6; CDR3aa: ASRRDSEGAF
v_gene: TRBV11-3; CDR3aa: ASREGGVNTEAF
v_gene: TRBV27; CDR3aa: ASSSRLAGETQY
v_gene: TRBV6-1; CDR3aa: ASRDYGQGNYGYT
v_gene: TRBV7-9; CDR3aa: ATGPGLSEAF
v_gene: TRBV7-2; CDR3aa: ASSPSPPYNEQF
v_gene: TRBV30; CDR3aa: AWSLAGVDYNEQF
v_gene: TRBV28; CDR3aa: ASSSHLDRISYEQY
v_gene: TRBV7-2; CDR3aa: ASTEGTGFYGYT
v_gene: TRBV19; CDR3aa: ASSIRGSSNQPQH
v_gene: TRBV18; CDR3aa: ASSPNTGTGSSEQY
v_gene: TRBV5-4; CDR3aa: ASSPNKNPGAGNTIY
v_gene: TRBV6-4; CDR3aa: ASSVDRDQPQH
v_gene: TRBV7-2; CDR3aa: ASSLQGATGELF
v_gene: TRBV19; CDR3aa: ASSILGLEGYQPQH